A selection of T cell receptor beta chains follows, all from one sample in a study of T cells in Graves' hyperthyroidism and ophthalmopathy. TCRdb used MiXCR to reprocess the multiplex PCR reads, holding one entry per CDR3 protein. The sample shows approximately 600,000 distinct CDR3 sequences, roughly 20% of them seen only once. Sequenced: blood. All receptors come from a man aged 25 to 40 with Graves' ophthalmopathy. The CDR3 runs from the conserved cysteine through the conserved F or W. D genes are given only for firm matches. Size is omitted from some rows. Given values are once, few, many or a class for expanded clones.

d_gene,abundance,v_gene,j_gene,CDR3nt,CDR3aa
-,-,TRBV20-1,TRBJ2-1,TGCAGTGCTAGAGATCAGCTCGACCCCAATGAGCAGTTCTTC,CSARDQLDPNEQFF
-,few,TRBV7-9,TRBJ2-6,TGTGCCAGCAGCTTAGGGGACGGGGGCAGACCTGGGGCCAACGTCCCGACTTTC,CASSLGDGGRPGANVPTF
-,few,TRBV2,TRBJ1-1,TGTGCCAGCTTCGATGGGGTGAACACTGAAGCTTTCTTT,CASFDGVNTEAFF
-,few,TRBV6-1,TRBJ2-1,TGTGCCAGCACCCAGGGGCGTGGAACCTACAATGAGCAGTTCTTC,CASTQGRGTYNEQFF
TRBD2,few,TRBV6-2/TRBV6-3,TRBJ2-7,TGTGCCAGCAGCCTCGCCGGGACTAGCGGAGTAAGCTCCTACGAGCAGTACTTC,CASSLAGTSGVSSYEQYF
TRBD1,-,TRBV4-1,TRBJ1-1,TGCGCCAGCAGCCAGAGGGACAGGGGGCGGGTTATGAACACTGAAGCTTTCTTT,CASSQRDRGRVMNTEAFF
-,-,TRBV20-1,TRBJ2-1,TGCAGTGCTAGAGACCGAAACCGAGCCTCCTACAATGAGCAGTTCTTC,CSARDRNRASYNEQFF
-,-,TRBV18,TRBJ2-2,TGTGCCAGCTCAGTGTTGCTTACCGGGGAGCTGTTTTTT,CASSVLLTGELFF
TRBD1,many,TRBV10-3,TRBJ1-1,TGTGCCATCAGTGAGTCCCGGACAGGGGGCGGCACTGAAGCTTTCTTT,CAISESRTGGGTEAFF
-,many,TRBV5-6,TRBJ1-5,TGTGCCAGCAGCCAAGGGCCCGGTGATCAGCCCCAGCATTTT,CASSQGPGDQPQHF
-,few,TRBV6-1,TRBJ2-1,TGTGCCAGCAGTGCGCCTATAGTATCGGGCTACAATGAGCAGTTCTTC,CASSAPIVSGYNEQFF
-,few,TRBV4-1,TRBJ1-1,TGCGCCAGCAGCCAAGAGGGGGGACGTGGAGGTGAAGCTTTCTTT,CASSQEGGRGGEAFF
-,-,TRBV5-5,TRBJ1-6,TGTGCCAGCAGCTTGGAGGCCTCGGGGCACCTCCACTTT,CASSLEASGHLHF
TRBD1,many,TRBV18,TRBJ2-5,TGTGCCAGCTCACCACCGGACAGGGGTAGGGAGACCCAGTACTTC,CASSPPDRGRETQYF
-,-,TRBV9,TRBJ2-1,TGTGCCAGCAGCGCGTTCTCGACACGGGGTCCCGCCCGCGATGAGCAGTTCTTC,CASSAFSTRGPARDEQFF